The rows below give T cell receptor beta chains drawn from one sample of a study of cytomegalovirus exposure and HLA in healthy donors. Sequencing used immunoSEQ multiplex PCR; TCRdb keeps in-frame clones, though not all of them. The data contain 99,000 or so clones, 78% of them singletons. The source material was PBMCs. The receptors shown here come from a man aged 25 to 40 in good health and CMV-seronegative. Both conserved end residues are part of each CDR3. A D gene is named only where the DNA matches it firmly. Only part of the rows carry a size: once, few, many, or a class if the clone is expanded.

d_call	v_call	j_call	clone_size	cdr3_nt	cdr3_aa
NA	TRBV30	TRBJ2-7	NA	TGTGCCTGGAGTGTAATCGCTAGCGCAGGAGGCGAGCAGTACTTC	CAWSVIASAGGEQYF
NA	TRBV27	TRBJ2-1	NA	TGTGCCAGCAGCTTGCGGGACTACAATGAGCAGTTCTTC	CASSLRDYNEQFF
TRBD1	TRBV15	TRBJ1-5	NA	TGTGCCACCAGCGAAGACAGGGGGCTTCAGCCCCAGCATTTT	CATSEDRGLQPQHF
TRBD1	TRBV5-1	TRBJ1-1	NA	TGCGCCAGCAGCTTGGGTCCCGAGGGGGACAGGGAAGCTTTCTTT	CASSLGPEGDREAFF
NA	TRBV7-8	TRBJ1-1	NA	TGTGCCAGCAGCTTAGCTCTCCAGGGCCCCCTTGAAGCTTTCTTT	CASSLALQGPLEAFF
NA	TRBV5-1	TRBJ2-7	NA	TGCGCCAGCAGCCGGACAGCCTACGAGCAGTACTTC	CASSRTAYEQYF
NA	TRBV10-1	TRBJ2-5	few	TGCGCCAGCAGTGAGTCGGGGCGGAACCAAGAGACCCAGTACTTC	CASSESGRNQETQYF
TRBD1	TRBV27	TRBJ1-2	NA	TGTGCCAGCAGCCCAAGGGCAGGGGGCTATGGCTACACCTTC	CASSPRAGGYGYTF
TRBD2	TRBV5-4	TRBJ2-7	NA	TGTGCCAGCAGCTTTGGGCAATTGGGACTAGCGGACTACGAGCAGTACTTC	CASSFGQLGLADYEQYF
NA	TRBV9	TRBJ2-3	NA	TGTGCCAGCAGCGTAGGATTGGGGGGGCATTCCACAGATACGCAGTATTTT	CASSVGLGGHSTDTQYF
NA	TRBV15	TRBJ2-5	NA	TGTGCCACCAGCAGGACAGAGATCCAGACCCAGTACTTC	CATSRTEIQTQYF
NA	TRBV19	TRBJ1-2	few	TGTGCCAGTAGTCAAATTCTGGGAGAGAACTATGGCTACACCTTC	CASSQILGENYGYTF
NA	TRBV4-1	TRBJ1-4	NA	TGCGCCAGCAGACTCGACAGGTCGACTAATGAAAAACTGTTTTTT	CASRLDRSTNEKLFF
TRBD2	TRBV27	TRBJ2-1	NA	TGTGCCAGCAGTTCCCGGACTAGCGGGAGGTTGAAGTTCTTC	CASSSRTSGRLKFF
NA	TRBV6-6	TRBJ2-1	NA	TGTGCCAGCAGCGGACAGCCCTCCTACAATGAGCAGTTCTTC	CASSGQPSYNEQFF
NA	TRBV29-1	TRBJ2-1	NA	TGCAGCGTTGATCCCCAGGGGCTCGCGAGATGGCAGTTCTTC	CSVDPQGLARWQFF
NA	TRBV11-2	TRBJ2-7	NA	TGTGCCAGCAGCTTAGCGGGCTCCTACGAGCAGTACTTC	CASSLAGSYEQYF
NA	TRBV7-9	TRBJ1-1	NA	TGTGCCAGCAGCTTAAGGCAGGGGTTGAACACTGAAGCTTTCTTT	CASSLRQGLNTEAFF
NA	TRBV10-3	TRBJ1-4	NA	TGTGCCATCAGTGCATGGGAGGGAAATGAAAAACTGTTTTTT	CAISAWEGNEKLFF
TRBD1	TRBV18	TRBJ2-7	NA	TGTGCCAGCTCACTGGGACAGGGACTTTCCTACGAGCAGTACTTC	CASSLGQGLSYEQYF
NA	TRBV7-6	TRBJ1-4	NA	TGTGCCAGCAGCTCCTACCCCCTCCACGCAACTAATGAAAAACTGTTTTTT	CASSSYPLHATNEKLFF
TRBD1	TRBV4-1	TRBJ1-2	few	TGCGCCAGCAGCCAGGTGACACAGGGGAACTATGGCTACACCTTC	CASSQVTQGNYGYTF
NA	TRBV5-6	TRBJ1-5	NA	TGTGCCCTTAACCCAGGACAGACCAATCAGCCCCAGCATTTT	CALNPGQTNQPQHF
TRBD2	TRBV18	TRBJ2-7	NA	TGTGCCAGCTCACCCGGGACTAGCGGGGCCAACGAGCAGTACTTC	CASSPGTSGANEQYF
NA	TRBV10-1	TRBJ2-1	NA	TGCGCCAGCAGTGAGTCGGTGGGCCGCTCCTACAATGAGCAGTTCTTC	CASSESVGRSYNEQFF
NA	TRBV29-1	TRBJ1-4	NA	TGCAGCGTTGAAACAGTTGCAACTAATGAAAAACTGTTTTTT	CSVETVATNEKLFF
TRBD1	TRBV5-1	TRBJ1-5	NA	TGCGCCAGCAGCTCTGGGACAGGCGGTCAGCCCCAGCATTTT	CASSSGTGGQPQHF
TRBD1	TRBV14	TRBJ1-2	NA	TGTGCCAGCAGCCAAGAACCGACAGGGCTGGCCATCTTC	CASSQEPTGLAIF
NA	TRBV5-1	TRBJ2-3	NA	TGCGCCAGCAGCCTGCGGACTACTAAGACAGATACGCAGTATTTT	CASSLRTTKTDTQYF